This T cell receptor beta chain appears in the sequencing data of a study of T cells in women clearing cervical HPV infection. This CDR3 comprises 13 residues. The V gene's germline CDR1 is KGHSH and CDR2 LQKENI. The method was immunoSEQ multiplex PCR; TCRdb's version includes in-frame clones alone and lacks a portion of them. Its table lists 20,000 to 25,000 clones. Points on this clone: The antigen remains unidentified. The CDR3 end is not reached by the read, which stops 3 residues before it; the germline J gene fills it in.

Study-wide results and limits: Associations may precede or follow infection; HPV-specific or memory T cells were not isolated.

The rearrangement joins TRBV18 to TRBJ2-2; D is perhaps TRBD1 (7 bases). The specimen sequenced was blood buffy coat. This TCR came from a woman between 18 and 70 years old with a cervical HPV16 infection that either progressed to CIN3+ or cleared (not recorded which). The CDR3 sequence is CASAGQSNEKLFF. CDR3 DNA (partial): TGTGCCAGCGCGGGACAGTCTAATGAAAAG. The full variable domain, completed using reference TRBV18 and TRBJ2-2, is NAGVMQNPRHLVRRRGQEARLRCSPMKGHSHVYWYRQLPEEGLKFMVYLQKENIIDESGMPKERFSAEFPKEGPSILRIQQVVRGDSAAYFCASAGQSNEKLFFGEGSRLTVL.